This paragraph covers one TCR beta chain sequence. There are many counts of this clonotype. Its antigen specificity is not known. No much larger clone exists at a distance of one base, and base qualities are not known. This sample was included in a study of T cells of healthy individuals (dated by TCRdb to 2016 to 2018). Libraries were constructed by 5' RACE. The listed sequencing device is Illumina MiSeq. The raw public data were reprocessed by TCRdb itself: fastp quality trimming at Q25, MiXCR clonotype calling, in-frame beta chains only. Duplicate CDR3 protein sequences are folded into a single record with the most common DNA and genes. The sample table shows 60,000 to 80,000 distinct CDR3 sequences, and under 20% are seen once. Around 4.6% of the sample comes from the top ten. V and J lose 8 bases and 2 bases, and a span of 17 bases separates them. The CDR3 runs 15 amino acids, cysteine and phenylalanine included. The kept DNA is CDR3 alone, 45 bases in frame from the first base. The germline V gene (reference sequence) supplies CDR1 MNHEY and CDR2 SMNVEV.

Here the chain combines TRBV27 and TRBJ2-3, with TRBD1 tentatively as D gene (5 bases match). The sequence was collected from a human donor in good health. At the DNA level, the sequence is TGTGCCAGCGGAAACGACAGACAGTCCACAGATACGCAGTATTTT. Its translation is CASGNDRQSTDTQYF.